A single sample is the source of the 21 T cell receptor beta chains below, sequenced in a study of T-cell memory formation after mild COVID-19. TCRdb processed the 5' RACE reads anew with MiXCR; each CDR3 protein has one entry. The profile shows approximately 250,000 distinct CDR3 sequences, 16% of them singletons. Source material: PBMCs or a T cell subset sorted from them (not recorded which). The receptors stem from a man between 18 and 35 years old who had mild COVID-19 (a few samples of this study predate the infection). Cell type and time point are not known.

This chain links TRBV7-2 with TRBJ2-7, with TRBD1 matching 7 bases. The CDR3 has 13 amino acids. With V trimmed by 1 base and J by 5 bases, 2 bases remained unmatched. Germline-derived CDR1 and CDR2 are SGHTA and FQGNSA. CDR3 protein: CASSLVDRDEQYF. In DNA form, the CDR3 reads TGTGCCAGCAGCTTAGTTGACAGGGACGAGCAGTACTTC.

This clonotype was seen more than once but under ten times. CDR3 in DNA: TGCGCCAGCAGCTTGGGGGGGCTTGACGATACGCAGTATTTT. Amino acid sequence: CASSLGGLDDTQYF. The chain couples TRBV5-1 to TRBJ2-3; D perhaps matches TRBD1 (6 bases). Trimming removed 0 bases from V and 6 bases from J, with 11 bases in between. This CDR3 comprises 14 residues. In germline, CDR1 is SGHRS, CDR2 YFSETQ.

In its sample, this clonotype was seen a few times. Written as DNA, the CDR3 is TGTGCCAGCAGCTTGTTTGGCAGCTCCTACGAGCAGTACTTC. Residues: CASSLFGSSYEQYF. This chain connects TRBV5-5 to TRBJ2-7; D unclear. Per germline, CDR1 SGHKS and CDR2 YYEKEE (reference sequence). The CDR3 extends over 14 amino acids. The V end was cut by 1 base, the J end by 0 bases, with 8 bases between.

This clonotype occurred a few times. The chain has TRBV6-1 and TRBJ2-7; possibly TRBD1 or TRBD2 for D (5 bases each). Trimming cost V 7 bases and J 4 bases, with 17 bases left between them. Germline V lookup: CDR1 MNHNS, CDR2 SASEGT. This CDR3 comprises 14 residues. The CDR3 DNA sequence: TGTGCCAGCAACCCCAGAGAGGGGCCGTACGAGCAGTACGTC. Amino acid sequence: CASNPREGPYEQYV.

A few counts support this clonotype. The V call is TRBV5-5, the J call TRBJ2-5; the D gene is possibly TRBD1 (5 bases). The V gene lost 0 bases and the J gene lost 5 bases, with 14 bases spanning the gap. The CDR3 consists of 15 residues. Germline assignment: CDR1 SGHKS and CDR2 YYEKEE (reference sequence). The CDR3 reads CASSLEGKGYETQYF. The CDR3 DNA reads as TGTGCCAGCAGCTTGGAAGGAAAGGGGTATGAGACCCAGTACTTC.

This clonotype was seen only a few times. V and J are TRBV12-3 or TRBV12-4 and TRBJ2-3; 7 positions match TRBD2. This CDR3 region has 14 residues. The J segment lost 6 bases and the V segment lost 8 bases, leaving 11 bases of the junction unmatched. CDR3 region: CASPGAGVRDTQYF. The CDR3 DNA reads as TGTGCCAGCCCCGGTGCGGGGGTGAGGGATACGCAGTATTTT.

This clonotype has only a few counts. The chain uses TRBV4-2 and TRBJ2-3, with TRBD1 matching 7 bases. The V gene's germline CDR1 is LGHNA and CDR2 YNFKEQ. The CDR3 is 16 residues long. Trimming cost V 0 bases and J 4 bases; bases outside gene matches: 7. CDR3 amino acids: CASSQERGHGADTQYF. CDR3 sequence (DNA): TGTGCCAGCAGCCAAGAGAGGGGGCATGGGGCAGATACGCAGTATTTT.

This clonotype has a handful of counts. The chain joins TRBV12-3 or TRBV12-4 to TRBJ1-5, with D possibly matching TRBD1 (5 bases). This CDR3 contains 15 residues. Trimming took off 6 bases at V and 2 bases at J, with 14 bases between the two ends. The CDR3 spells CASSPGGVGNQPQHF. The CDR3 bases are TGTGCCAGCAGCCCTGGGGGGGTGGGCAATCAGCCCCAGCATTTT.

The chain has TRBV7-8 and TRBJ1-4; a weak D match, TRBD1 (6 bases). Germline CDR1 reads SGHVS; CDR2 reads FQNEAQ. CDR3 size: 14 residues. Trimming removed 5 bases at V and 2 bases at J, with 9 bases between. DNA for the CDR3: TGTGCCAGCAGCGCAGGGGTCACTAATGAAAAACTGTTTTTT. Translating gives CASSAGVTNEKLFF.

J is TRBJ2-2 and V is TRBV7-3, with 10 bases aligning to TRBD1. Trimming removed 4 bases from V and 7 bases from J; junction bases left unmatched: 15. This CDR3 contains 18 residues. Germline V CDR1 and CDR2: SGHTA, FQGTGA. The CDR3 DNA reads TGTGCCAGCAGCTCGGGGCTACCGGGACAGGGGTCCGTCGGGGAGCTGTTTTTT. It yields the protein CASSSGLPGQGSVGELFF.

This chain connects TRBV5-1 to TRBJ1-4; 7 bases fit TRBD1. CDR1 and CDR2 (germline): SGHRS, YFSETQ. Losses at the gene ends were 0 bases for V and 8 bases for J; bases not matched to a gene: 10. CDR3 size: 16 residues. The CDR3 here is CASSLGVGTVREKLFF. CDR3 DNA: TGCGCCAGCAGCTTGGGTGTCGGGACAGTCCGGGAAAAACTGTTTTTT.

V is TRBV4-2 and J is TRBJ1-5; 12 bases align to TRBD1. From germline, CDR1 is LGHNA and CDR2 YNFKEQ. With 0 bases clipped from V and 7 bases from J, the junction kept 7 bases outside the gene matches. CDR3 length: 17 amino acids. This chain's CDR3 is CASSQEGTGGSGQPQHF. In DNA, the CDR3 is TGTGCCAGCAGCCAAGAGGGGACAGGGGGCAGCGGGCAGCCCCAGCATTTT.

This chain links TRBV5-4 with TRBJ1-5; D ambiguous. This CDR3 region has 17 residues. The V gene lost 3 bases and the J gene lost 1 base, with 17 bases spanning the gap. CDR1 SGHNT and CDR2 YYREEE come from the germline V gene (reference sequence). CDR3 amino acids: CASSSTGSLRSNQPQHF. The DNA of the CDR3 is TGTGCCAGCAGCTCCACCGGGAGTCTGAGGAGCAATCAGCCCCAGCATTTT.

This clonotype was detected only a few times. V gene TRBV5-1 combines with J gene TRBJ1-6; possible D gene TRBD1, 6 bases. Germline V gene sequence: CDR1 SGHRS, CDR2 YFSETQ. The CDR3 sequence is 13 residues long. Trimming took 2 bases from V and 10 from J, leaving 10 bases between them. CDR3 DNA: TGCGCCAGCAGCTTCCAGGGGAGCTCACCCCTCCACTTT. Translating it yields CASSFQGSSPLHF.

The rearrangement joins TRBV4-1 to TRBJ2-6; D perhaps matches TRBD1 (6 bases). Trimming removed 0 bases at V and 2 bases at J, with 17 bases between. Germline V gives CDR1 MGHRA, CDR2 YSYEKL. This CDR3 region has 19 residues. DNA for the CDR3: TGCGCCAGCAGCCAAGATCGTGCACAGGGTGGCGCTGGGGCCAACGTCCTGACTTTC. It specifies CASSQDRAQGGAGANVLTF.

In its sample, this clonotype was seen a few times. The chain uses TRBV5-6 and TRBJ2-5; D ambiguous. The CDR3 is 14 amino acids. Germline CDR1 reads SGHDT; CDR2 reads YYEEEE. The ends were cut back, 1 base at V and 0 bases at J, with 7 bases in the middle. In nucleotides, the CDR3 is TGTGCCAGCAGCTTGCCCGGCCACCAAGAGACCCAGTACTTC. Translation: CASSLPGHQETQYF.

This clonotype was detected only a few times. CDR3 protein: CASRTQGSDTQYF. The CDR3 nucleotides read TGTGCCAGCCGTACTCAGGGGTCAGATACGCAGTATTTT. The chain combines TRBV27 with TRBJ2-3; TRBD1 might be the D (6 bases). The CDR3 runs to 13 residues. The ends were cut back, 8 bases at V and 4 bases at J, with 13 bases in the middle. Per germline, CDR1 MNHEY and CDR2 SMNVEV (reference sequence).

The chain recombines TRBV6-6 with TRBJ2-7; 8 bases agree with TRBD2. This CDR3 has 14 amino acids. Germline V CDR1 and CDR2: MNHNY, SVGAGI (reference sequence). V dropped 11 bases and J dropped 0; count of bases not matched to a gene: 9. The CDR3 DNA is TGTGCCGCGGGGGGCAGTCCGAGCTCCTACGAGCAGTACGTC. It encodes CAAGGSPSSYEQYV.

There are many counts of this clonotype. This chain connects TRBV5-1 to TRBJ2-2; D call uncertain. CDR1 and CDR2 (germline): SGHRS, YFSETQ. This CDR3 is built from 16 residues. V was shortened by 4 bases and J by 5 bases, with 18 bases between the two germline ends. Here the CDR3 reads CASSPRTAIGTGELFF. The CDR3 coding sequence is TGCGCCAGCAGCCCTAGGACCGCCATAGGGACCGGGGAGCTGTTTTTT.

This clonotype has a handful of counts. V is TRBV4-1 and J is TRBJ2-5; D may be TRBD1 or TRBD2 (5 bases each). V was clipped by 4 bases and J by 6 bases, with 15 bases between them. The V gene's germline CDR1 is MGHRA and CDR2 YSYEKL. CDR3 length equals 14 residues. The CDR3, as DNA: TGCGCCAGCAGCCCCCCACGGGACGCGCAGACCCAGTACTTC. Translated, it gives CASSPPRDAQTQYF.

This clonotype was seen ten or more times. The V call is TRBV9, the J call TRBJ2-5; D gene uncertain. The CDR3 covers 11 residues. CDR1 is SGDLS, CDR2 YYNGEE, per germline. V was pared by 3 bases and J by 1 base, with 1 base between. The CDR3: CASSGQETQYF. CDR3 bases: TGTGCCAGCAGCGGCCAAGAGACCCAGTACTTC.